The 4 T cell receptor beta chains given below trace back to one sample, sequenced in a study of lymphopenia after photon versus proton radiotherapy. Assay: immunoSEQ multiplex PCR; the TCRdb copy retains only in-frame clones and omits some. The top ten hold about 13% of the sample, which has 50,000 to 70,000 clones, around 87% seen once. The sample was peripheral blood, taken from a patient treated with proton-based radiotherapy. The source is a man older than 75 with esophageal cancer.

The V and J genes are TRBV5-6 and TRBJ2-7, with D tentatively TRBD1 (6 bases). Trimming stripped 3 bases from V and 9 bases from J, with 16 bases between. The CDR3 is made up of 13 amino acids. Germline loops: CDR1 SGHDT, CDR2 YYEEEE. DNA of the CDR3: TGTGCCAGCAGCTCCCAGGGGCCTGCTGGGCAGTACTTC. Its translation is CASSSQGPAGQYF.

On this clone itself: The same CDR3 arises from other DNA sequences in this sample as well. The chain links TRBV6-1 to TRBJ2-2; perhaps TRBD1 as D (6 bases). Trimming stripped 8 bases from V and 5 bases from J, with 15 bases between. This CDR3 has 14 residues. CDR1 is MNHNS and CDR2 is SASEGT in the germline V gene. CDR3 sequence reads: CASVTGLGTGELFF. CDR3 DNA: TGTGCCAGCGTGACAGGACTCGGGACCGGGGAGCTGTTTTTT.

CDR3: CASSFFGGYNEQFF. Here the CDR3 DNA reads TGCGCCAGCAGCTTTTTCGGGGGCTACAATGAGCAGTTCTTC. This chain joins TRBV5-1 and TRBJ2-1; TRBD2 is a possible D gene (6 bases). CDR1 and CDR2 (germline): SGHRS, YFSETQ. The V end lost 2 bases, the J end lost 3 bases, and 9 bases lay between the germline ends. This CDR3 is 14 amino acids long.

This clone has just a few counts. CDR3 amino acids: CASSKFLAGGPSNEQFF. The CDR3 bases are TGTGCCAGCTCCAAATTCCTAGCGGGAGGGCCCTCCAATGAGCAGTTCTTC. The chain is built from TRBV27 and TRBJ2-1, with TRBD2 matching over 12 bases. Unmatched junction bases numbered 14, after V lost 8 bases and J lost 6 bases. Germline CDR1 MNHEY, CDR2 SMNVEV (reference sequence). The CDR3 extends over 17 amino acids.